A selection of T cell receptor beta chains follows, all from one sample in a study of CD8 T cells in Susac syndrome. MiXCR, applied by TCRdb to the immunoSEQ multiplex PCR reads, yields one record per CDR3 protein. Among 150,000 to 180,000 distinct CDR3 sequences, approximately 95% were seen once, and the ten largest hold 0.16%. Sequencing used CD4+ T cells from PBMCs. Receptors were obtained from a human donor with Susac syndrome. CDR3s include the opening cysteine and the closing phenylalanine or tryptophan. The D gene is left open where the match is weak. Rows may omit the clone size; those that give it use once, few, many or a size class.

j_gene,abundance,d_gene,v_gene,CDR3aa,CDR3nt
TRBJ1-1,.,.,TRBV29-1,CSAFPFSTEAFF,TGCAGCGCCTTCCCCTTCAGCACTGAAGCTTTCTTT
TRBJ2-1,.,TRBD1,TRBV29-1,CSVEGGSGTGNDNEQFF,TGCAGCGTTGAAGGAGGCTCCGGGACAGGGAATGACAATGAGCAGTTCTTC
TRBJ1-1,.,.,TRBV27,CASSSSRGVTMNTEAFF,TGTGCCAGCAGTTCCTCCCGAGGGGTGACGATGAACACTGAAGCTTTCTTT
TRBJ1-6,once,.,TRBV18,CASSLDNGSPLHF,TGTGCCAGCTCACTGGACAATGGTTCACCCCTCCACTTT
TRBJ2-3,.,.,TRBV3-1,CASSLSPGEADTQYF,TGTGCCAGCAGCCTTTCCCCCGGGGAGGCAGATACGCAGTATTTT
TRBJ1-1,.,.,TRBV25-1,CASGGGTEAFF,TGTGCCAGCGGCGGAGGGACTGAAGCTTTCTTT
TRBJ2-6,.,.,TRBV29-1,CSVKEVQLSGANVLTF,TGCAGCGTTAAGGAGGTGCAGCTCTCTGGGGCCAACGTCCTGACTTTC
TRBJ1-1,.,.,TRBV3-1,CASTLDRNTEAFF,TGTGCCAGCACCCTAGACAGGAACACTGAAGCTTTCTTT
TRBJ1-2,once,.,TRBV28,CASSLVVFGGYTF,TGTGCCAGCAGTTTAGTAGTCTTCGGCGGCTACACCTTC
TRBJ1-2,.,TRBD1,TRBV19,CASSIANRGLYGYTF,TGTGCCAGTAGTATAGCCAACAGGGGGCTCTATGGCTACACCTTC
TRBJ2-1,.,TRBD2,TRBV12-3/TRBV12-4,CASSLSSGGPGGRFF,TGTGCCAGCAGTTTGTCTAGCGGGGGCCCGGGGGGGCGGTTCTTC
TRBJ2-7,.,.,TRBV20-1,CSARDDSTFSYEQYF,TGCAGTGCTAGAGATGACAGCACCTTCTCCTACGAGCAGTACTTC
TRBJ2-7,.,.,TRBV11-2,CASSLLTGDYEQYF,TGTGCCAGCAGCTTATTAACGGGGGACTACGAGCAGTACTTC
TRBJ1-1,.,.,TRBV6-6,CASSSRGRDTEAFF,TGTGCCAGCAGTTCCAGGGGCCGGGACACTGAAGCTTTCTTT
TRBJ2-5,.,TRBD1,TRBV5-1,CASSPGTGGEETQYF,TGCGCCAGCAGCCCCGGGACAGGTGGAGAAGAGACCCAGTACTTC
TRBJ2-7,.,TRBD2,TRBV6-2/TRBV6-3,CASTFGGARYEQYF,TGTGCCAGCACGTTCGGGGGGGCCCGCTACGAGCAGTACTTC
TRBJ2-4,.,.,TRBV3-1,CASSQTGLQGTKNIQYF,TGTGCCAGCAGCCAGACGGGACTCCAGGGGACCAAAAACATTCAGTACTTC
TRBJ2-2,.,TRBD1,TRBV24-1,CATSGQGVTGELFF,TGTGCCACCAGCGGACAGGGGGTCACCGGGGAGCTGTTTTTT
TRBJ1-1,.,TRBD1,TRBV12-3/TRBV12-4,CASTYGQVNTEAFF,TGTGCCAGCACCTACGGACAGGTCAACACTGAAGCTTTCTTT
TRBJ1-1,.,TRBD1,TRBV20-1,CSASQGAGMNTEAFF,TGCAGTGCTAGTCAGGGGGCCGGGATGAACACTGAAGCTTTCTTT
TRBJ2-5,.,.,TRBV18,CASSPLSGQETQYF,TGTGCCAGCTCACCTCTTAGCGGACAAGAGACCCAGTACTTC
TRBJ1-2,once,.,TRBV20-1,CSGADSLYGYTF,TGCAGTGGAGCGGACAGCCTCTATGGCTACACCTTC
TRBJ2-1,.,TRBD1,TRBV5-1,CASSSEGTGTYNEQFF,TGCGCCAGCAGTTCCGAGGGGACAGGGACCTACAATGAGCAGTTCTTC
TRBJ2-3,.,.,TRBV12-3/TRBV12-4,CASRNTGLDTQYF,TGTGCCAGCAGGAACACAGGGTTAGATACGCAGTATTTT
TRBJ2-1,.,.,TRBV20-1,CSAKASSYNEQFF,TGCAGTGCTAAGGCTAGCTCCTACAATGAGCAGTTCTTC
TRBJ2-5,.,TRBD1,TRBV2,CASNEGGGTGETQYF,TGTGCCAGCAACGAGGGGGGTGGGACAGGAGAGACCCAGTACTTC
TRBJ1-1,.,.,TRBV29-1,CSVSGNTEAFF,TGCAGCGTTTCGGGTAACACTGAAGCTTTCTTT
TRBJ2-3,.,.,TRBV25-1,CASSENTDTQYF,TGTGCCAGCAGTGAGAACACAGATACGCAGTATTTT
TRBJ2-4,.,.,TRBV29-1,CSVESIIAKNIQYF,TGCAGCGTTGAGAGTATCATAGCCAAAAACATTCAGTACTTC
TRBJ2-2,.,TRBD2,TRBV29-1,CSVYRLSGGEGTGELFF,TGCAGCGTCTACCGACTCAGCGGGGGTGAAGGCACCGGGGAGCTGTTTTTT
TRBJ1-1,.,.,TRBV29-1,CSVGGDSRNTEAFF,TGCAGCGTTGGGGGAGACTCCAGAAACACTGAAGCTTTCTTT
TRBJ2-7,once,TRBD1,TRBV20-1,CSVRDRTTYEQYF,TGCAGTGTTCGGGACAGAACGACCTACGAGCAGTACTTC
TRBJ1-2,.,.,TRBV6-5,CASTSRNYGYTF,TGTGCCAGCACCTCTCGGAACTATGGCTACACCTTC
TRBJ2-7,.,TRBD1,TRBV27,CASSLGGQGFDEQYF,TGTGCCAGCAGTTTGGGGGGACAGGGTTTCGACGAGCAGTACTTC
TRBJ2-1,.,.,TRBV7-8,CASSPSVVGVMGNEQFF,TGTGCCAGCAGCCCGTCCGTGGTCGGGGTAATGGGCAATGAGCAGTTCTTC
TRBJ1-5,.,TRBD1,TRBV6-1,CASRRGDRGPQPQHF,TGTGCCAGCAGGAGGGGGGACAGGGGGCCGCAGCCCCAGCATTTT
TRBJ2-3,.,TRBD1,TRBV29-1,CSVQYPGQGFDTQYF,TGCAGCGTTCAGTACCCGGGACAGGGGTTCGATACGCAGTATTTT
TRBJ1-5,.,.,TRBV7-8,CASGSGQGSNQPQHF,TGTGCCAGCGGAAGTGGCCAGGGAAGCAATCAGCCCCAGCATTTT
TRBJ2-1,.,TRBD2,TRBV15,CATSRGGFGTSGERQFF,TGTGCCACCAGCAGAGGAGGATTCGGGACTAGCGGGGAGAGGCAGTTCTTC
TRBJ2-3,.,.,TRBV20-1,CSAASSLAVDTQYF,TGCAGTGCCGCGTCTAGCCTCGCTGTGGATACGCAGTATTTT
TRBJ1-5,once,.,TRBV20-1,CSAGGGGPGNQPQHF,TGCAGTGCTGGAGGTGGGGGGCCTGGTAATCAGCCCCAGCATTTT
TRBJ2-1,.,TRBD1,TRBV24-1,CATSDTGQFEQFF,TGTGCCACCAGTGACACGGGACAGTTTGAGCAGTTCTTC
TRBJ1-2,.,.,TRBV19,CASSTVSGDGYTF,TGTGCCAGTAGTACCGTCTCTGGGGATGGCTACACCTTC
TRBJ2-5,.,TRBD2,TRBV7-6,CASSKGLAKETQYF,TGTGCCAGCAGCAAGGGACTAGCGAAAGAGACCCAGTACTTC